This T cell receptor beta chain was retrieved from a study of T cells in Graves' hyperthyroidism and ophthalmopathy. For the study at large: Pretreatment peripheral blood was obtained at initial diagnosis.

Remarks on this clonotype: Its antigen is unknown. The junction differs from germline at one of its ends, possibly a read error.

Germline CDR1 is SNHLY and CDR2 is FYNNEI. This CDR3 has 16 residues. Points from the study as a whole: Ophthalmopathy stood apart from stable hyperthyroidism in a 13 V-J model.

From RNA transcripts, TCR beta CDR3 regions were amplified. The primer set for the first-round RT-PCR of the TCR CDR3 was HTBI. TCRdb re-derived calls from the multiplex PCR reads in MiXCR, one entry per CDR3 protein. Seen here are 450,000 to 500,000 distinct CDR3 sequences, 22% observed once, and the top ten hold 45% to 50%. This sequence originates from a woman in her 70s with Graves' ophthalmopathy. V usage is TRBV2 and J usage is TRBJ1-5; weak D call: TRBD1 (5 bases). Material for sequencing was blood. The CDR3 is CTSSGEFGDGAQPQHF. The DNA of the CDR3 is TGTACCAGCAGTGGAGAATTCGGGGACGGCGCTCAGCCCCAGCATTTT.